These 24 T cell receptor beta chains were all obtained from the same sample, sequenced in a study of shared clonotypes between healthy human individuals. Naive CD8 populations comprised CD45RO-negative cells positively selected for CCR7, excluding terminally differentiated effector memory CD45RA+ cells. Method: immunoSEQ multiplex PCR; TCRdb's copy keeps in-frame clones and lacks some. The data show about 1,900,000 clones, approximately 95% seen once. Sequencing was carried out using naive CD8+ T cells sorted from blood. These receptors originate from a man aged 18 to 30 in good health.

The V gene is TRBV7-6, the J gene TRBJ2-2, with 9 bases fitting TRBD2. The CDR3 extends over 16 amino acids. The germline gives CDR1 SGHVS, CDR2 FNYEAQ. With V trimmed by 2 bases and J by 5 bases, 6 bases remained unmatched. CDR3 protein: CASSLLSGGTTGELFF. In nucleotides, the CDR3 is TGTGCCAGCAGCTTACTTAGCGGGGGAACAACCGGGGAGCTGTTTTTT.

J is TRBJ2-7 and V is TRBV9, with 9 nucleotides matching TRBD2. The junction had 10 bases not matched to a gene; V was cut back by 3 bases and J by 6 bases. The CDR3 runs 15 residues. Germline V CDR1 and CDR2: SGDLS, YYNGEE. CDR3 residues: CASSASGKHQGEQYF. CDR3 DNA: TGTGCCAGCAGCGCTAGCGGGAAACACCAGGGCGAGCAGTACTTC.

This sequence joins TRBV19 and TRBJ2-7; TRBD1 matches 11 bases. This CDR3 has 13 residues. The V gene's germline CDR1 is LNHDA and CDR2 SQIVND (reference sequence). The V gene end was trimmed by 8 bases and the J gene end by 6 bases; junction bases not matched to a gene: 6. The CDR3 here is CASGAGQGGEQYF. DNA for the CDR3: TGTGCCAGTGGCGCGGGACAGGGGGGCGAGCAGTACTTC.

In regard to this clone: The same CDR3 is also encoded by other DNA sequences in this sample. The CDR3 protein is CASSVSGTGELFF. The DNA of the CDR3 is TGTGCCAGCAGCGTATCGGGGACCGGGGAGCTGTTTTTT. The chain uses TRBV9 and TRBJ2-2; TRBD2 is a possible D gene (5 bases). The CDR3 runs 13 residues. Germline CDR1 reads SGDLS; CDR2 reads YYNGEE. V was cut by 1 base and J by 5 bases, with 6 bases left in between.

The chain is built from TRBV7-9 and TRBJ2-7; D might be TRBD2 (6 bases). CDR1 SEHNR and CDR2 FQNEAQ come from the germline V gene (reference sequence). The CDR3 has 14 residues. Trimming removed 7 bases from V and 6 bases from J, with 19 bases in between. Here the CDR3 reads CASTWELASTEQYF. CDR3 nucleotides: TGTGCCAGCACCTGGGAACTAGCAAGTACCGAGCAGTACTTC.

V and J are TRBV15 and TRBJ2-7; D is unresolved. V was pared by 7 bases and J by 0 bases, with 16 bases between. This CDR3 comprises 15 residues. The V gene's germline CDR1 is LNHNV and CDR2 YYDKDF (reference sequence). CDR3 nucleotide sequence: TGTGCCACCACCTCTTCCGACATGAGCTCCTACGAGCAGTACTTC. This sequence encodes CATTSSDMSSYEQYF.

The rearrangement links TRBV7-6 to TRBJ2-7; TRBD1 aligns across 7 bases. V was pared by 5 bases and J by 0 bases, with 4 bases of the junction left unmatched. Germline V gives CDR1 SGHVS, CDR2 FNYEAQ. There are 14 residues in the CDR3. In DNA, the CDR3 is TGTGCCAGCAGCCAAGGGACAGCCTCCTACGAGCAGTACTTC. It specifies CASSQGTASYEQYF.

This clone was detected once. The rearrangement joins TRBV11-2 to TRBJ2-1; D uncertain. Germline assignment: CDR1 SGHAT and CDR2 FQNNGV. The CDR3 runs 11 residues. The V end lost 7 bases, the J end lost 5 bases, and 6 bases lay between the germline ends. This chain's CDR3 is CASTTDNEQFF. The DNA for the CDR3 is TGTGCCAGCACCACGGACAATGAGCAGTTCTTC.

CDR3 sequence reads: CASSLPLIVTATYEQYF. The CDR3 DNA is TGTGCCAGCAGTTTACCCCTTATTGTGACGGCTACCTACGAGCAGTACTTC. The chain has TRBV28 and TRBJ2-7, with D uncertain. The CDR3 covers 17 residues. Per the germline V gene, CDR1 is MDHEN and CDR2 is SYDVKM. V was trimmed by 2 bases and J by 2 bases, leaving 19 bases between them.

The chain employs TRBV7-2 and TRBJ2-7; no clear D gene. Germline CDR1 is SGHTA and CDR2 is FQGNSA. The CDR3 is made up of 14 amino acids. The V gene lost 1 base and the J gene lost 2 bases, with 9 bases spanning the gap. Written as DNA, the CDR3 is TGTGCCAGCAGCTTAGTTGGCAGTACCTACGAGCAGTACTTC. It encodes CASSLVGSTYEQYF.

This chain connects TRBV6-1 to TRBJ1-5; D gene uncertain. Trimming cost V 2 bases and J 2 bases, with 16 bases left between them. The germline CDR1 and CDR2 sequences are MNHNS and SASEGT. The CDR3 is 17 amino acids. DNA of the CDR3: TGTGCCAGCAGTGAATCCTTTTTCTGGGCGGGCAATCAGCCCCAGCATTTT. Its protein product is CASSESFFWAGNQPQHF.

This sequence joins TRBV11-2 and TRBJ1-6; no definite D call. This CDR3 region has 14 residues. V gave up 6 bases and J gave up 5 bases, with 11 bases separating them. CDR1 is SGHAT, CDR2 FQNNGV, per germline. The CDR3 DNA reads TGTGCCAGCAGGTCCTATGGGCATAATTCACCCCTCCACTTT. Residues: CASRSYGHNSPLHF.

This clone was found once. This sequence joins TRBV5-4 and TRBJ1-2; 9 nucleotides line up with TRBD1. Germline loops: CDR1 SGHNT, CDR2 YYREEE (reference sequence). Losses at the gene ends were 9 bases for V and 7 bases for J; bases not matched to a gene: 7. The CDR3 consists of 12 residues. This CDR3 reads CATQGQGVGYTF. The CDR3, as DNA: TGTGCCACCCAGGGACAGGGTGTTGGCTACACCTTC.

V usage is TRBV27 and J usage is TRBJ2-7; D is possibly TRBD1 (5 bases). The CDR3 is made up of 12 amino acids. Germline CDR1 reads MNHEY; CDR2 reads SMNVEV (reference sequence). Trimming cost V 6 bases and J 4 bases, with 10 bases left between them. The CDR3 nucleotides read TGTGCCAGCAGCCCGACAGTATACGAGCAGTACTTC. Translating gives CASSPTVYEQYF.

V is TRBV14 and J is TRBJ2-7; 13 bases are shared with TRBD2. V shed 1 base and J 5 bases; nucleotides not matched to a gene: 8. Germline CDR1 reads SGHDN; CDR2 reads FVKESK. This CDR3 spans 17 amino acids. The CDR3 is CASSQGNLGLAGDEQYF. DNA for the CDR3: TGTGCCAGCAGCCAAGGGAACCTCGGACTAGCGGGAGACGAGCAGTACTTC. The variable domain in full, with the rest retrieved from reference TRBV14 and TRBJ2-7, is EAGVTQFPSHSVIEKGQTVTLRCDPISGHDNLYWYRRVMGKEIKFLLHFVKESKQDESGMPNNRFLAERTGGTYSTLKVQPAELEDSGVYFCASSQGNLGLAGDEQYFGPGTRLTVT.

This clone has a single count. The CDR3 loop reads CAWGDSLSTDTQYF. The CDR3 nucleotides read TGTGCCTGGGGGGACTCGCTCTCCACAGATACGCAGTATTTT. The chain uses TRBV30 and TRBJ2-3; possible D gene TRBD2, 6 bases. In germline, CDR1 is GTSNPN, CDR2 SVGIG (reference sequence). The ends were cut back, 5 bases at V and 2 bases at J, with 14 bases in the middle. CDR3 length: 14 residues.

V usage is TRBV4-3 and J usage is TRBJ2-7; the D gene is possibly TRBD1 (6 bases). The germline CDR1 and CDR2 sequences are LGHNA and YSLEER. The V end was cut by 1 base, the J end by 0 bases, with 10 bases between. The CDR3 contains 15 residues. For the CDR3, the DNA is TGCGCCAGCAGCCAAGTTCAGGGGAGCTCCTACGAGCAGTACTTC. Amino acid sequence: CASSQVQGSSYEQYF.

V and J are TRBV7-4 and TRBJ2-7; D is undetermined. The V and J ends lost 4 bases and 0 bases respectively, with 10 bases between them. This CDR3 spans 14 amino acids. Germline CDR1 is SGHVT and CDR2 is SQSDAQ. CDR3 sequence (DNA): TGTGCCAGCAGCTCTTACTATCTCTCCTACGAGCAGTACTTC. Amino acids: CASSSYYLSYEQYF.

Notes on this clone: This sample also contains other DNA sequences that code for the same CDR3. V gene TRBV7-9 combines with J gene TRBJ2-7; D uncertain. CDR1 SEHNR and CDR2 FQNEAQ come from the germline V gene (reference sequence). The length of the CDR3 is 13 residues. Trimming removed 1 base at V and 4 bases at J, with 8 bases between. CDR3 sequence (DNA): TGTGCCAGCAGCTTAGTCCTATCGTACGAGCAGTACTTC. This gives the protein CASSLVLSYEQYF.

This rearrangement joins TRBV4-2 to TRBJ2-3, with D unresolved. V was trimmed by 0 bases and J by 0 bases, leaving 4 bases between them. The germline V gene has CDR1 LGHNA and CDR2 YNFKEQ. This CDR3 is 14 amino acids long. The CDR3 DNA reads TGTGCCAGCAGCCAAGATCTCAGCACAGATACGCAGTATTTT. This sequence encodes CASSQDLSTDTQYF.

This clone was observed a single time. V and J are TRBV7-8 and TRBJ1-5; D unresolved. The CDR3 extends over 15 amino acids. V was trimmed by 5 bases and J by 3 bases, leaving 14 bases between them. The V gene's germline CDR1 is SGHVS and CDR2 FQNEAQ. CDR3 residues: CASSPGALANQPQHF. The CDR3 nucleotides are TGTGCCAGCAGCCCGGGAGCCCTCGCCAATCAGCCCCAGCATTTT.

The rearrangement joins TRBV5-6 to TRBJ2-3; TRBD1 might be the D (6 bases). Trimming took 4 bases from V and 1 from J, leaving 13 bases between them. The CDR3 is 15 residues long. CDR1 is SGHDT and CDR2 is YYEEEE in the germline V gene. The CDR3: CASSPGHYRTDTQYF. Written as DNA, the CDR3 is TGTGCCAGCAGCCCGGGACACTACCGCACAGATACGCAGTATTTT.

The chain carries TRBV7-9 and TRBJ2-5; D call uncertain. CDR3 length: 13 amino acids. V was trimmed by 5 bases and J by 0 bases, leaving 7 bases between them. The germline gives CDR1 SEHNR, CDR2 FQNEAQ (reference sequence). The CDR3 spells CASSPPNQETQYF. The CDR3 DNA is TGTGCCAGCAGCCCCCCCAACCAAGAGACCCAGTACTTC.

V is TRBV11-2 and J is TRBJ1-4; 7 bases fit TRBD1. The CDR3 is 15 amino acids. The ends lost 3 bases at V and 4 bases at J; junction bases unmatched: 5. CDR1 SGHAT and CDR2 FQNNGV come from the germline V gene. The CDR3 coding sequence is TGTGCCAGCAGCTTGGGGACAGCAGATAATGAAAAACTGTTTTTT. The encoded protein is CASSLGTADNEKLFF.